This passage covers 6 T cell receptor beta chains from one sample sequenced in a study of blood T cell repertoires in COVID-19 (dated by TCRdb to 2019 to 2021). Libraries were constructed by the immunoSEQ multiplex PCR assay. TCRdb re-hosts the immuneACCESS table, in-frame sequences only. Its copies lack some clones; in the studies checked, an unresolved V gene accounts for under half of them, and the cause for the rest is not known. This sample has over 120,000 clones in its table, and 80% of those were observed once. The leading ten clones occupy around 3.8% of the sample. The sequencing sample was made of peripheral blood. All receptors come from a man between 65 and 80 years old who had recovered from COVID-19.

The chain combines TRBV6-5 with TRBJ1-5, with 7 bases identical to TRBD1. The V gene's germline CDR1 is MNHEY and CDR2 SVGAGI. The CDR3 runs 15 residues. V lost 6 bases and J lost 5; bases outside the gene matches: 10. The CDR3 sequence: CASRDPTGRYQPQHF. CDR3 DNA sequence: TGTGCCAGCAGAGACCCGACAGGGAGGTATCAGCCCCAGCATTTT.

The rearrangement joins TRBV30 to TRBJ2-7, with TRBD2 as a possible D gene (6 bases). V shed 4 bases and J shed 3 bases, with 13 bases lying between them. The germline gives CDR1 GTSNPN, CDR2 SVGIG (reference sequence). The CDR3 runs 13 residues. CDR3 nucleotides: TGTGCCTGGACGGGGCGGGGCGTCTACGAGCAGTACTTC. Encoded protein: CAWTGRGVYEQYF.

J is TRBJ2-5 and V is TRBV7-2; possible D gene TRBD2, 5 bases. The germline CDR1 and CDR2 sequences are SGHTA and FQGNSA. The CDR3 consists of 16 residues. Trimming pared 5 bases from V and 5 bases from J, leaving 21 bases between. The CDR3, as DNA: TGTGCCAGCAGCAGCCCCAGCGGATCCGGGCGGGAGACCCAGTACTTC. Translated: CASSSPSGSGRETQYF.

The gene calls are TRBV18 and TRBJ2-1; 11 bases are shared with TRBD2. The CDR3 has 13 residues. The germline V gene encodes CDR1 KGHSH and CDR2 LQKENI. After removal of 5 bases from V and 8 bases from J, the junction contained 2 bases not matched to a gene. The CDR3 bases are TGTGCCAGCTCAGTACTAGCGGGAGATGAGCAGTTCTTC. It specifies CASSVLAGDEQFF.

V is TRBV10-3 and J is TRBJ2-2, with TRBD2 matching 12 bases. The length of the CDR3 is 15 residues. V was clipped by 10 bases and J by 5 bases; unmatched bases: 8. Germline assignment: CDR1 ENHRY and CDR2 SYGVKD. The CDR3 region is CATRLAGVQTGELFF. DNA of the CDR3: TGTGCCACCCGACTAGCGGGAGTGCAGACCGGGGAGCTGTTTTTT.

This rearrangement joins TRBV5-1 to TRBJ2-1; perhaps TRBD1 as D (6 bases). Trimming left V 1 base short and J 0 bases short, with 8 bases between. The CDR3 is 15 residues long. Germline values: CDR1 SGHRS, CDR2 YFSETQ. CDR3 loop: CASSLRDNSYNEQFF. The CDR3 DNA reads as TGCGCCAGCAGCTTGCGGGACAACTCCTACAATGAGCAGTTCTTC. The entire variable domain, with the rest obtained from reference TRBV5-1 and TRBJ2-1, is as follows: KAGVTQTPRYLIKTRGQQVTLSCSPISGHRSVSWYQQTPGQGLQFLFEYFSETQRNKGNFPGRFSGRQFSNSRSEMNVSTLELGDSALYLCASSLRDNSYNEQFFGPGTRLTVL.